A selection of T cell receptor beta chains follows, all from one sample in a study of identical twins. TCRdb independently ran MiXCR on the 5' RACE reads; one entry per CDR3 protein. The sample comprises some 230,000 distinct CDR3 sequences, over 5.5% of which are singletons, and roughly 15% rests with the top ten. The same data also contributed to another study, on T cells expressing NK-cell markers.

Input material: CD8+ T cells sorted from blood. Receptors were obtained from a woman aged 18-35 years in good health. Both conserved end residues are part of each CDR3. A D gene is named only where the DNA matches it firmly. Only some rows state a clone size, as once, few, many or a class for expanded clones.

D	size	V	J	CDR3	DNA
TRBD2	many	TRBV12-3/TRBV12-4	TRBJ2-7	CASSAGATYEQYF	TGTGCCAGCAGTGCGGGAGCTACCTACGAGCAGTACTTC
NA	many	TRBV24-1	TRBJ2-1	CATSDLVGAGEQFF	TGTGCCACCAGTGACCTCGTTGGGGCAGGTGAGCAGTTCTTC
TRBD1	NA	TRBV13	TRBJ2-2	CASSSYTGATNTGELFF	TGTGCCAGCAGCTCTTATACAGGGGCGACGAACACCGGGGAGCTGTTTTTT
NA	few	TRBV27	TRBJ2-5	CASSFLGMQETQYF	TGTGCCAGCAGTTTCCTAGGGATGCAAGAGACCCAGTACTTC
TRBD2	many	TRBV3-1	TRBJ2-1	CASSRTTSGSNEQFF	TGTGCCAGCAGCCGTACGACTAGCGGGAGCAATGAGCAGTTCTTC
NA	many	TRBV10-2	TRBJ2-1	CASSEFGSSYNEQFF	TGCGCCAGCAGTGAGTTCGGCAGCTCCTACAATGAGCAGTTCTTC
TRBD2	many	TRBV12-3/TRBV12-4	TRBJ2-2	CASSGTSGGVQTGELFF	TGTGCCAGCAGTGGGACTAGCGGGGGGGTACAGACCGGGGAGCTGTTTTTT
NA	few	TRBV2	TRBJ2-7	CASRPTGAASYEQYF	TGTGCCAGCAGACCGACAGGAGCCGCTTCCTACGAGCAGTACTTC
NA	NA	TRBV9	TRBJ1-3	CASSDRTSGNTIYF	TGTGCCAGCAGCGACAGGACCTCTGGAAACACCATATATTTT
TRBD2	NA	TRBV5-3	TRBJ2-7	CARSLAGGPHEQYF	TGTGCTAGAAGCCTAGCGGGAGGGCCCCACGAGCAGTACTTC
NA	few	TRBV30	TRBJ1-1	CAWSVGTANTEAFF	TGTGCCTGGAGTGTAGGGACGGCGAACACTGAAGCTTTCTTT
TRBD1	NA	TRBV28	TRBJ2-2	CASSFRGTGSPGELFF	TGTGCCAGCAGTTTCCGCGGGACAGGGTCCCCCGGGGAGCTGTTTTTT
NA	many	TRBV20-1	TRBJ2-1	CSASSYNEQFF	TGCAGTGCTTCCTCCTACAATGAGCAGTTCTTC